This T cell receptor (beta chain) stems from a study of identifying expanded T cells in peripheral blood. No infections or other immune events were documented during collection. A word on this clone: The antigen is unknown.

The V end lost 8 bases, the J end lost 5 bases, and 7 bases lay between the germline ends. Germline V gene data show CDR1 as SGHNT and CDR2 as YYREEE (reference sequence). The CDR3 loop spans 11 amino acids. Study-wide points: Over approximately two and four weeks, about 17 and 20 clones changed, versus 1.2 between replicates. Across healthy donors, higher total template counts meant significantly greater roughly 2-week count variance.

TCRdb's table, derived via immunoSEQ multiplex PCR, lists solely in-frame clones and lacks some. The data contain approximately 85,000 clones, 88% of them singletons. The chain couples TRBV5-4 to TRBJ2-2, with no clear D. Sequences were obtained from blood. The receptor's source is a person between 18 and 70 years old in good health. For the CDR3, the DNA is TGTGCCAGTGGAGCGACCGGGGAGCTGTTTTTT. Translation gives CASGATGELFF.